Described below is a single T cell receptor beta chain sequence and its context. The antigen is unknown. The data originate from a study of cytotoxic CD8 clonotypes in ibrutinib-treated CLL. Study-level findings and limits: Among the clonotypes, public ones were uncommon and contracted or held stable on treatment.

The V gene's germline CDR1 is SGHRS and CDR2 YFSETQ. The CDR3 loop spans 15 amino acids. J gave up 1 base and V 5 bases, and 3 bases lay outside the gene matches. Sequencing was performed with immunoSEQ multiplex PCR; in TCRdb, only in-frame clones are kept and a portion is missing. The repertoire holds 250,000 or so clones, with under 75% as singletons. This chain joins TRBV5-1 and TRBJ2-5, with 12 bases lining up with TRBD2. This sequence was found in a human donor with chronic lymphocytic leukemia. The specimen comprised PBMCs, sampled after 24 months of ibrutinib treatment. Here the CDR3 DNA reads TGCGCCAGCAGGCCGACTAGCGGGAGCCAAGAGACCCAGTACTTC. This gives the protein CASRPTSGSQETQYF.